These 16 T cell receptor beta chains originate from one sample sequenced in a study of T cells in Graves' hyperthyroidism and ophthalmopathy. The TCR beta CDR3 regions underwent amplification using RNA transcripts as the source. During a first-round RT-PCR of the TCR CDR3, the HTBI primer set was used. TCRdb re-called the multiplex PCR reads through MiXCR, storing one row per CDR3 protein. The sample consists of hundreds of thousands of distinct CDR3 sequences, about 25% of them appearing once. The sample was blood. The source is a man aged 45-60 years with Graves' hyperthyroidism.

This clonotype was picked up many times. The genes are TRBV20-1 and TRBJ2-7; 7 bases match TRBD2. The CDR3 runs 14 residues. V shed 2 bases and J 3 bases; nucleotides not matched to a gene: 7. Germline CDR1 and CDR2: DFQATT and SNEGSKA (reference sequence). In DNA form, the CDR3 reads TGCAGTGCTAGAAGTAGGCTAGCGGACTACGAGCAGTACTTC. Residues: CSARSRLADYEQYF.

The chain couples TRBV6-2 or TRBV6-3 to TRBJ2-5, with D perhaps matching TRBD1 (6 bases). The CDR3 is 14 residues long. Per the germline V gene, CDR1 is MNHEY and CDR2 is SVGEGT. Deletions cut 0 bases from V and 3 bases from J, with 8 bases between. CDR3 sequence: CASSYSGAEETQYF. The CDR3 bases are TGTGCCAGCAGTTACTCGGGGGCGGAAGAGACCCAGTACTTC.

The V call is TRBV5-1, the J call TRBJ2-3, with 10 bases that match TRBD2. The V segment lost 4 bases and the J segment 2 bases; nucleotides outside the gene matches: 10. This CDR3 region has 17 residues. The germline CDR1 and CDR2 sequences are SGHRS and YFSETQ. This CDR3 reads CASSILGLAEYTDTQYF. Written as DNA, the CDR3 is TGCGCCAGCAGCATATTAGGACTAGCGGAATACACAGATACGCAGTATTTT.

This clonotype was seen at least ten times. The V call is TRBV7-9, the J call TRBJ2-7; no reliable D call. The CDR3 contains 12 residues. Germline V CDR1 and CDR2: SEHNR, FQNEAQ (reference sequence). Trimming removed 1 base at V and 0 bases at J, with 1 base between. The CDR3 DNA reads as TGTGCCAGCAGCTTAGTCTCCTACGAGCAGTACTTC. Amino acids: CASSLVSYEQYF.

Points on this clonotype: The junction differs from germline at one of its ends, possibly a read error. The V and J genes are TRBV5-1 and TRBJ1-2; D is perhaps TRBD1 (6 bases). This CDR3 has 13 amino acids. The germline V gene encodes CDR1 SGHRS and CDR2 YFSETQ. For the CDR3, the DNA is TGTGCCAGCAGCATCCGGGACATCGATGGCTACACCTTC. Translated, it gives CASSIRDIDGYTF.

This clonotype was counted between two and nine times. The chain links TRBV18 to TRBJ2-6; TRBD1 matches at 9 bases. From germline, CDR1 is KGHSH and CDR2 LQKENI. V was pared by 3 bases and J by 2 bases, with 5 bases of the junction left unmatched. This CDR3 is 17 amino acids long. This chain's CDR3 is CASSPPGQGTGANVLTF. DNA for the CDR3: TGTGCCAGCTCACCGCCGGGACAGGGTACTGGGGCCAACGTCCTGACTTTC.

The chain combines TRBV20-1 with TRBJ2-3; the D gene is possibly TRBD2 (6 bases). Germline loops: CDR1 DFQATT, CDR2 SNEGSKA (reference sequence). The CDR3 is 16 amino acids. V was trimmed by 2 bases and J by 0 bases, leaving 15 bases between them. The CDR3, as DNA: TGCAGTGCTAGATTAAAGGGGACTCCTAGCACAGATACGCAGTATTTT. Its translation: CSARLKGTPSTDTQYF.

About this clonotype itself: This may come from a read error, since a much larger clone is one base off. For the CDR3, the DNA is TGCGCCAGCAGCCCCGCTTCTGGGCGGACCTACGAGCAGTTCTTC. Its translation is CASSPASGRTYEQFF. V is TRBV4-1 and J is TRBJ2-7; D unclear. The tail of the sequence fits TRBJ2-1 better, so the J call may be wrong. CDR3 length: 15 residues. The germline V gene encodes CDR1 MGHRA and CDR2 YSYEKL.

Note on this clonotype: This sequence may be a read error, since a much larger clone differs from it by one base. In nucleotides, the CDR3 is TGTGTCAGCACAACAGGGCTGCAAGAGACCCAGTACTTC. Its protein is CVSTTGLQETQYF. The chain combines TRBV2 with TRBJ2-5, with a possible D match to TRBD1 (6 bases). This CDR3 is 13 amino acids long. In germline, CDR1 is SNHLY, CDR2 FYNNEI.

This chain connects TRBV9 to TRBJ2-3; 7 nucleotides match TRBD2. The CDR3 consists of 14 residues. Germline V gene lookup returns CDR1 SGDLS and CDR2 YYNGEE. V lost 5 bases, J lost 4 bases, and 7 bases stayed unmatched. CDR3 sequence: CASREGGRPDTQYF. The CDR3 coding sequence is TGTGCCAGCAGGGAGGGAGGGCGCCCAGATACGCAGTATTTT. Using reference TRBV9 and TRBJ2-3 for the parts outside the CDR3, the full variable domain is DSGVTQTPKHLITATGQRVTLRCSPRSGDLSVYWYQQSLDQGLQFLIQYYNGEERAKGNILERFSAQQFPDLHSELNLSSLELGDSALYFCASREGGRPDTQYFGPGTRLTVL.

The chain employs TRBV5-6 and TRBJ1-1; D unresolved. The V end was cut by 0 bases, the J end by 1 base, with 10 bases between. Germline V gene sequence: CDR1 SGHDT, CDR2 YYEEEE. This CDR3 has 15 amino acids. This chain's CDR3 is CASSLEITGNTEAFF. The CDR3 DNA sequence: TGTGCCAGCAGCTTGGAAATCACGGGGAACACTGAAGCTTTCTTT.

This clonotype was observed many times. J is TRBJ2-7 and V is TRBV29-1; D might be TRBD1 (6 bases). This CDR3 contains 11 residues. V was clipped by 7 bases and J by 9 bases, with 16 bases between them. CDR1 is SQVTM, CDR2 ANQGSEA, per germline. The CDR3 nucleotides are TGCAGCGGGGGGACAAAGGACAGGCAGTACTTC. Translated: CSGGTKDRQYF.

The chain links TRBV24-1 to TRBJ2-2; D perhaps matches TRBD1 (6 bases). CDR1 and CDR2 (germline): KGHDR, SFDVKD. CDR3 size: 14 residues. Trimming removed 2 bases from V and 6 bases from J, with 9 bases in between. CDR3 in DNA: TGTGCCACCAGTGATTCAAAGGGGGCCGGGGAGCTGTTTTTT. The encoded protein is CATSDSKGAGELFF.

The gene calls are TRBV11-2 and TRBJ2-5; 16 bases are shared with TRBD2. J lost 0 bases, V lost 4 bases, and 8 bases had no gene match. The CDR3 extends over 19 amino acids. Per the germline V gene, CDR1 is SGHAT and CDR2 is FQNNGV. CDR3 nucleotides: TGTGCCAGCAGCTCAAACCCGGGACTAGCGGGAGGGTACCAAGAGACCCAGTACTTC. This translates into CASSSNPGLAGGYQETQYF.

This clonotype has a handful of counts. The rearrangement uses TRBV9 and TRBJ2-7; D assignment may be TRBD1 or TRBD2 (5 bases each). Germline CDR1 is SGDLS and CDR2 is YYNGEE. V was cut by 4 bases and J by 6 bases, with 11 bases left in between. CDR3 length equals 12 residues. This CDR3 is CASSPGTFEQYF. The CDR3 coding sequence is TGTGCCAGCAGCCCGGGGACCTTCGAGCAGTACTTC.

A few counts support this clonotype. This rearrangement joins TRBV6-5 to TRBJ2-7; D remains ambiguous. The CDR3 has 11 residues. Deletions cut 4 bases from V and 5 bases from J, with 6 bases between. Germline CDR1 MNHEY, CDR2 SVGAGI. In DNA, the CDR3 is TGTGCCAGCAGTTCTTTGAACGAGCAGTACTTC. This sequence encodes CASSSLNEQYF.